This is a list of T cell receptor beta chains from one sample in a study of long-term antiretroviral therapy in people with HIV. Sequencing used immunoSEQ multiplex PCR; TCRdb keeps in-frame clones, though not all of them. This repertoire shows around 16,000 clones, 85% to 90% found once; its top ten account for approximately 12%. The material was unsorted PBMCs, obtained 0.7 years before starting antiretroviral therapy. These receptors were taken from a man aged 45 to 65 with HIV. The CDR3 runs from the conserved cysteine through the conserved F or W. Fields, in order: V gene, CDR3 protein.

V gene: TRBV5-4; CDR3 protein: CASSLTSGAKDEQFF
V gene: TRBV16; CDR3 protein: CASSRDRGETQYF
V gene: TRBV27; CDR3 protein: CASSPLGGAASGNTIYF
V gene: TRBV5-1; CDR3 protein: CASSEIGSSEKLFF
V gene: TRBV5-1; CDR3 protein: CASSLVPNQETQYF
V gene: TRBV6-1; CDR3 protein: CASSEGLYEQYF
V gene: TRBV9; CDR3 protein: CASSEEDRASWDEQYF
V gene: TRBV12-5; CDR3 protein: CASGLQGYTEAFF
V gene: TRBV5-6; CDR3 protein: CASSLGQLNYGYTF
V gene: TRBV27; CDR3 protein: CASSLRRDRDTEAFF
V gene: TRBV5-1; CDR3 protein: CASSLGDFESSYNEQFF
V gene: TRBV5-1; CDR3 protein: CASSAFRDSSGANEKLFF
V gene: TRBV7-8; CDR3 protein: CASSLGQYTEAFF
V gene: TRBV27; CDR3 protein: CASSRYDRNYGYTF
V gene: TRBV2; CDR3 protein: CASRETPILGGELFF
V gene: TRBV5-4; CDR3 protein: CASSQTPYEQYF
V gene: TRBV10-3; CDR3 protein: CAISANRKSDSRQETQYF
V gene: TRBV7-2; CDR3 protein: CASSLAATVSGNTIYF
V gene: TRBV6-6; CDR3 protein: CASSYRGRIYNEQFF
V gene: TRBV6-6; CDR3 protein: CASISSYNEQFF
V gene: TRBV5-4; CDR3 protein: CASSSEETSVADTQYF
V gene: TRBV5-8; CDR3 protein: CASSLGTGPRNTIYF
V gene: TRBV29-1; CDR3 protein: CSVEGTSKPLGTQYF
V gene: TRBV2; CDR3 protein: CASSEVVVRREKLFF
V gene: TRBV5-1; CDR3 protein: CASSLTLATYEQYF
V gene: TRBV7-9; CDR3 protein: CASSINADTQYF
V gene: TRBV29-1; CDR3 protein: CSAGLGGTQYF
V gene: TRBV9; CDR3 protein: CASSQGLAREQYF
V gene: TRBV10-3; CDR3 protein: CAISSDSTDTQYF